One sample yielded the 22 T cell receptor beta chains listed below, sequenced in a study of long-term antiretroviral therapy in people with HIV. Researchers ran immunoSEQ v3.0 at survey level. Assay: immunoSEQ multiplex PCR; the TCRdb copy retains only in-frame clones and omits some. Among 28,000 or so clones listed, 70% to 90% were seen once. The sequences come from unsorted PBMCs, collected 0.5 years after starting antiretroviral therapy. These receptors came from a woman between 18 and 29 years old with HIV.

This clone has a single count. The chain recombines TRBV7-6 with TRBJ1-5; 7 bases fit TRBD1. J was trimmed by 4 bases and V by 3 bases; bases with no gene match: 6. CDR3 size: 15 residues. CDR1 is SGHVS, CDR2 FNYEAQ, per germline. The chain's CDR3 is CASSFWAGGNQPQHF. The DNA for the CDR3 is TGTGCCAGCAGCTTTTGGGCAGGGGGAAATCAGCCCCAGCATTTT. Full variable domain (remainder filled in from reference TRBV7-6 and TRBJ1-5): GAGVSQSPRYKVTKRGQDVALRCDPISGHVSLYWYRQALGQGPEFLTYFNYEAQQDKSGLPNDRFSAERPEGSISTLTIQRTEQRDSAMYRCASSFWAGGNQPQHFGDGTRLSIL.

This chain links TRBV7-9 with TRBJ1-1; unclear D gene. Trimming cost V 5 bases and J 0 bases, with 13 bases left between them. The germline V gene encodes CDR1 SEHNR and CDR2 FQNEAQ (reference sequence). The CDR3 runs to 15 residues. CDR3 nucleotide sequence: TGTGCCAGCAGCCTTCAGGCATCCTTGAACACTGAAGCTTTCTTT. Translating it yields CASSLQASLNTEAFF.

The chain uses TRBV9 and TRBJ2-2; 9 nucleotides agree with TRBD2. The CDR3 sequence is 17 residues long. Losses at the gene ends were 3 bases for V and 6 bases for J; bases not matched to a gene: 12. In germline, CDR1 is SGDLS, CDR2 YYNGEE. CDR3 amino acids: CASSAVRLSGSAGELFF. CDR3 nucleotides: TGTGCCAGCAGCGCGGTTCGCCTTAGCGGGAGTGCCGGGGAGCTGTTTTTT.

This chain links TRBV7-8 with TRBJ2-1, with TRBD1 identical over 9 bases. Trimming took 0 bases from V and 7 from J; bases not matched to a gene: 10. Germline V gene lookup returns CDR1 SGHVS and CDR2 FQNEAQ. This CDR3 comprises 17 residues. DNA for the CDR3: TGTGCCAGCAGCTTAGCCGGGACAGGGATGTTAGGGAATGAGCAGTTCTTC. This translates into CASSLAGTGMLGNEQFF. The complete variable domain, with remaining parts taken from reference TRBV7-8 and TRBJ2-1, reads GAGVSQSPRYKVAKRGQDVALRCDPISGHVSLFWYQQALGQGPEFLTYFQNEAQLDKSGLPSDRFFAERPEGSVSTLKIQRTQQEDSAVYLCASSLAGTGMLGNEQFFGPGTRLTVL.

The chain has TRBV27 and TRBJ2-7; 9 bases agree with TRBD2. CDR1 and CDR2 (germline): MNHEY, SMNVEV (reference sequence). V shed 4 bases and J 2 bases; nucleotides not matched to a gene: 3. The CDR3 is 14 amino acids. The CDR3 coding sequence is TGTGCCAGCAGTTCTAGCGGGAATACCTACGAGCAGTACTTC. Translation: CASSSSGNTYEQYF.

This chain uses TRBV4-2 with TRBJ2-1; TRBD2 matches at 8 bases. The CDR3 is 18 residues long. J gave up 6 bases and V 1 base, and 14 bases lay outside the gene matches. Looked up from germline, CDR1 is LGHNA and CDR2 is YNFKEQ. The CDR3 nucleotides are TGTGCCAGCAGCCAAGCTGGGTGGAAAGCGGGAGTTAGCAATGAGCAGTTCTTC. Encoded protein: CASSQAGWKAGVSNEQFF.

The V gene is TRBV5-4, the J gene TRBJ2-5, with 8 positions matching TRBD1. Trimming at V came to 4 bases and at J to 5 bases, leaving 7 bases not matched to a gene. CDR1 is SGHNT, CDR2 YYREEE, per germline (reference sequence). This CDR3 is 14 amino acids long. The CDR3 loop reads CASSIPGGGETQYF. The CDR3 nucleotides are TGTGCCAGCAGCATACCAGGGGGCGGGGAGACCCAGTACTTC.

In the case of this clone: The junction departs from germline at one end; a sequencing error may be responsible. The chain combines TRBV9 with TRBJ2-7; TRBD2 aligns across 10 bases. The germline gives CDR1 SGDLS, CDR2 YYNGEE. This CDR3 has 16 amino acids. DNA for the CDR3: TGTGCCAGCAGCGGCCCCATAGCGGGAGGCTCCGACGAGCAGTACTTC. Translating it yields CASSGPIAGGSDEQYF.

This chain joins TRBV7-2 and TRBJ2-7; 9 bases match TRBD2. The V segment lost 5 bases and the J segment 5 bases; nucleotides outside the gene matches: 10. Germline CDR1 reads SGHTA; CDR2 reads FQGNSA. This CDR3 has 15 residues. In nucleotides, the CDR3 is TGTGCCAGCAGCCCGTTTGTTAGCGGGAGCGACGAGCAGTACTTC. This codes for CASSPFVSGSDEQYF.

V and J are TRBV7-8 and TRBJ2-1, with 8 bases identical to TRBD2. The CDR3 covers 14 residues. Germline CDR1 SGHVS, CDR2 FQNEAQ. V lost 5 bases, J lost 4 bases, and 4 bases stayed unmatched. CDR3 region: CASSPSGSYNEQFF. The CDR3 DNA reads as TGTGCCAGCAGCCCAAGCGGGAGTTACAATGAGCAGTTCTTC. The entire variable domain, with the rest obtained from reference TRBV7-8 and TRBJ2-1, is as follows: GAGVSQSPRYKVAKRGQDVALRCDPISGHVSLFWYQQALGQGPEFLTYFQNEAQLDKSGLPSDRFFAERPEGSVSTLKIQRTQQEDSAVYLCASSPSGSYNEQFFGPGTRLTVL.

This clone was picked up one time. The chain carries TRBV4-3 and TRBJ2-1, with 7 positions matching TRBD2. Germline lookup yields CDR1 LGHNA and CDR2 YSLEER. The CDR3 has 16 amino acids. The trim removed 0 bases at V and 3 bases at J, leaving 5 bases unmatched. This chain's CDR3 is CASSQDGGDFYNEQFF. The CDR3 DNA follows: TGCGCCAGCAGCCAAGATGGGGGGGACTTCTACAATGAGCAGTTCTTC.

The V gene is TRBV6-5, the J gene TRBJ1-5, with 10 positions matching TRBD1. This CDR3 contains 15 residues. The germline gives CDR1 MNHEY, CDR2 SVGAGI. Trimming took 2 bases from V and 6 from J; bases not matched to a gene: 4. The CDR3 bases are TGTGCCAGCAGTTACGGGACAGGGGTGGGTCAGCCCCAGCATTTT. Residues: CASSYGTGVGQPQHF.

V usage is TRBV11-3 and J usage is TRBJ2-2; D not certain. The V end was cut by 2 bases, the J end by 7 bases, with 14 bases between. This CDR3 is built from 15 residues. Germline CDR1 is SGHNT and CDR2 is YENEEA. The CDR3 region has the DNA TGTGCCAGCAGCTTATTAGTAGGATGGGACGGGGAGCTGTTTTTT. The encoded protein is CASSLLVGWDGELFF.

The chain uses TRBV6-6 and TRBJ1-4; perhaps TRBD1 as D (5 bases). The CDR3 is 15 residues long. Trimming pared 6 bases from V and 3 bases from J, leaving 14 bases between. Germline assignment: CDR1 MNHNY and CDR2 SVGAGI (reference sequence). The CDR3 DNA follows: TGTGCCAGCAGAGCACCAGGGTCGTCTAATGAAAAACTGTTTTTT. Translated, it gives CASRAPGSSNEKLFF.

The rearrangement links TRBV5-5 to TRBJ2-7; 8 bases map to TRBD2. The CDR3 runs 17 residues. Per germline, CDR1 SGHKS and CDR2 YYEKEE (reference sequence). V shed 2 bases, J shed 0 bases, and the junction held 10 bases outside the gene matches. CDR3 sequence: CASSFSRTSRGSYEQYF. The CDR3 region has the DNA TGTGCCAGCAGCTTCTCACGGACTAGCCGGGGCTCCTACGAGCAGTACTTC. The full variable domain, rest sourced from reference TRBV5-5 and TRBJ2-7, is DAGVTQSPTHLIKTRGQQVTLRCSPISGHKSVSWYQQVLGQGPQFIFQYYEKEERGRGNFPDRFSARQFPNYSSELNVNALLLGDSALYLCASSFSRTSRGSYEQYFGPGTRLTVT.

The CDR3 bases are TGTGCCAGCTCCGTCGGAACGGGACGCACCGACAATGAGCAGTTCTTC. It encodes CASSVGTGRTDNEQFF. The V and J genes are TRBV9 and TRBJ2-1; D may match TRBD1 or TRBD2 (5 bases each). The CDR3 is 16 residues long. Germline CDR1 reads SGDLS; CDR2 reads YYNGEE. V was cut by 7 bases and J by 5 bases, with 22 bases left in between.

V is TRBV21-1 and J is TRBJ2-7; TRBD2 is the table's D call and was not checked against the DNA. TRBV21-1 is deemed a pseudogene. This CDR3 is built from 17 residues. The CDR3 DNA is TGTGCCAGCAGCAAGATTTCCACGATCGGGGGCTCCTACGAGCAGTACTTC. Translation: CASSKISTIGGSYEQYF.

The genes are TRBV28 and TRBJ2-1, with D perhaps matching TRBD2 (6 bases). Germline CDR1 reads MDHEN; CDR2 reads SYDVKM. V was pared by 3 bases and J by 0 bases, with 12 bases between. CDR3 length: 16 residues. CDR3 sequence (DNA): TGTGCCAGCAGTTTCACCCTAGCGCCCTCCTACAATGAGCAGTTCTTC. This sequence encodes CASSFTLAPSYNEQFF.

This rearrangement joins TRBV29-1 to TRBJ2-7, with 7 bases aligning to TRBD2. Germline trimming cut 6 bases from V and 4 bases from J; bases unmatched to any gene: 9. CDR1 is SQVTM, CDR2 ANQGSEA, per germline. The CDR3 is 13 amino acids. The CDR3 protein is CSVSAGVPYEQYF. The DNA of the CDR3 is TGCAGCGTGTCGGCGGGGGTCCCGTACGAGCAGTACTTC.

This clone was picked up one time. The chain uses TRBV5-5 and TRBJ2-2, with 8 bases identical to TRBD1. J gave up 7 bases and V 6 bases, and 11 bases lay outside the gene matches. Per germline, CDR1 SGHKS and CDR2 YYEKEE (reference sequence). This CDR3 region has 15 residues. CDR3 bases: TGTGCCAGCAAGATTCAAACAGGGGGAGGCGGGGAGCTGTTTTTT. Translation: CASKIQTGGGGELFF.

The CDR3 DNA is TGTGCCAGCAGCGTAGTGGGGGATGAAAAACTGTTTTTT. It is translated as CASSVVGDEKLFF. This sequence joins TRBV9 and TRBJ1-4; D might be TRBD1 (5 bases). Trimming stripped 0 bases from V and 6 bases from J, with 6 bases between. CDR3 length: 13 amino acids. Looked up from germline, CDR1 is SGDLS and CDR2 is YYNGEE.

The chain has TRBV19 and TRBJ2-3; 10 nucleotides align to TRBD2. Per the germline V gene, CDR1 is LNHDA and CDR2 is SQIVND (reference sequence). The V gene end was trimmed by 10 bases and the J gene end by 1 base; junction bases not matched to a gene: 5. The CDR3 is made up of 14 amino acids. CDR3 in amino acids: CATWTSGRTDTQYF. CDR3 DNA: TGTGCCACCTGGACTAGCGGTCGCACAGATACGCAGTATTTT.